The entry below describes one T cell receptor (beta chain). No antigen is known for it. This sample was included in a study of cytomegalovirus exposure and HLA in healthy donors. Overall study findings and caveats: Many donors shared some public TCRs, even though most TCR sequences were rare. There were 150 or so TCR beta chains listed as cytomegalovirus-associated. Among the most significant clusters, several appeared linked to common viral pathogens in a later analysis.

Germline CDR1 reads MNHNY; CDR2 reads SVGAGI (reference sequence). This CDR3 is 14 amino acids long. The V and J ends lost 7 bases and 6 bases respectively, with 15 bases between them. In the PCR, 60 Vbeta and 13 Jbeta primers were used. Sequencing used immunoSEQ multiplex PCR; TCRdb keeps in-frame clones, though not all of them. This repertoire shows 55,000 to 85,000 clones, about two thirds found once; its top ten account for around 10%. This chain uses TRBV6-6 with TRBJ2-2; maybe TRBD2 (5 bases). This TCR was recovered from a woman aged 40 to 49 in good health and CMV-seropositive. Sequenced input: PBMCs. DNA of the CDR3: TGTGCCAGCAACTACCCGGACTCTTCCGGGGAGCTGTTTTTT. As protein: CASNYPDSSGELFF.